Given below is one T cell receptor (beta chain) in context. The sample belongs to a study of blood T cell repertoires in COVID-19. The overall study: The United States, Italy and Spain provided the acute and convalescent COVID-19 samples.

The CDR3 covers 15 residues. Trimming removed 5 bases from V and 2 bases from J; junction bases left unmatched: 8. Germline assignment: CDR1 MNHEY and CDR2 SMNVEV (reference sequence). Produced via immunoSEQ multiplex PCR; TCRdb's table is partial and in-frame only. The sample lists approximately 270,000 clones; approximately 80% were seen once. Material: peripheral blood. This TCR was sampled from a man aged 80 or over with acute or convalescent COVID-19. The chain joins TRBV27 to TRBJ1-1; the match to TRBD1 covers 7 bases. The CDR3, as DNA: TGTGCCAGCAGTCACCGGGACAGATCAAACACTGAAGCTTTCTTT. Translating it yields CASSHRDRSNTEAFF.